Listed here are 19 T cell receptor beta chains from one sample, sequenced in a study of Ad26.COV2.S vaccination and SARS-CoV-2 variants. The treatment: about 20 received Ad26.COV2.S at low or high dose, single or two shots; several received placebo; per-sample allocation not given. At day 63 after the first vaccine or placebo injection, samples were drawn. Libraries were prepared by immunoSEQ multiplex PCR; TCRdb keeps only in-frame clonotypes and omits some of them. In the table there are about 350,000 clones, approximately 86% of which are singletons. The specimen comprised peripheral blood, sampled in a trial of Ad26.COV2.S vaccine versus placebo. The receptor set was obtained from a person between 18 and 65 years old who received the Ad26.COV2.S COVID-19 vaccine or a placebo.

The J gene is TRBJ2-5, the V gene TRBV7-8; D unresolved. The CDR3 is made up of 14 amino acids. V was shortened by 1 base and J by 3 bases, with 9 bases between the two germline ends. Germline CDR1 SGHVS, CDR2 FQNEAQ. The CDR3 nucleotides read TGTGCCAGCAGCTTAGATTCCGTAAAAGAGACCCAGTACTTC. Translating it yields CASSLDSVKETQYF.

The chain carries TRBV19 and TRBJ2-3; D tentatively fits TRBD1 or TRBD2 (5 bases each). Trimming cost V 4 bases and J 0 bases, with 14 bases left between them. This CDR3 has 16 amino acids. CDR1 and CDR2 (germline): LNHDA, SQIVND (reference sequence). The CDR3 region is CASSTFGTESTDTQYF. CDR3 coding DNA: TGTGCCAGTAGTACTTTCGGGACGGAAAGCACAGATACGCAGTATTTT. Looking up the rest from reference TRBV19 and TRBJ2-3 gives the full variable domain: DGGITQSPKYLFRKEGQNVTLSCEQNLNHDAMYWYRQDPGQGLRLIYYSQIVNDFQKGDIAEGYSVSREKKESFPLTVTSAQKNPTAFYLCASSTFGTESTDTQYFGPGTRLTVL.

V and J are TRBV30 and TRBJ2-7; perhaps TRBD2 as D (6 bases). The CDR3 loop spans 13 amino acids. V was pared by 0 bases and J by 5 bases, with 11 bases between. Per the germline V gene, CDR1 is GTSNPN and CDR2 is SVGIG (reference sequence). For the CDR3, the DNA is TGTGCCTGGAGTGTCGGAGGGAAAGACGAGCAGTACTTC. Protein sequence: CAWSVGGKDEQYF.

This sequence joins TRBV3-1 (or the pseudogene TRBV3-2) and TRBJ2-2, with TRBD2 as a possible D gene (6 bases). This CDR3 contains 12 residues. V shed 4 bases and J shed 8 bases, with 8 bases lying between them. CDR1 is LGHDT, CDR2 YNNKEL, per germline (reference sequence). This CDR3 is CASSRGGGELFF. For the CDR3, the DNA is TGTGCCAGCAGCCGGGGAGGTGGGGAGCTGTTTTTT.

This chain joins TRBV4-3 and TRBJ1-2, with D unresolved. The V and J ends lost 0 bases and 4 bases respectively, with 9 bases between them. Germline V gene lookup returns CDR1 LGHNA and CDR2 YSLEER. The CDR3 contains 14 residues. The CDR3 loop is CASSQDVNSYGYTF. CDR3 DNA sequence: TGCGCCAGCAGCCAAGACGTGAACTCCTATGGCTACACCTTC.

V gene TRBV3-1 (or the pseudogene TRBV3-2) combines with J gene TRBJ1-4; D perhaps matches TRBD1 (5 bases). The CDR3 is 14 residues long. Germline lookup yields CDR1 LGHDT and CDR2 YNNKEL (reference sequence). Trimming cost V 1 base and J 4 bases, with 7 bases left between them. The CDR3 is CASSQGGVNEKLFF. The CDR3 coding sequence is TGTGCCAGCAGCCAAGGGGGGGTTAATGAAAAACTGTTTTTT.

This clone has more than one count but fewer than ten. This chain uses TRBV6-2 or TRBV6-3 with TRBJ1-1; D remains ambiguous. The CDR3 is made up of 12 amino acids. Germline loops: CDR1 MNHEY, CDR2 SVGEGT. V lost 5 bases and J 5 bases, leaving 9 bases between the germline ends. The CDR3 nucleotides are TGTGCCAGCAGTCGTGGTGTTACTGAAGCTTTCTTT. This encodes CASSRGVTEAFF.

The chain uses TRBV11-2 and TRBJ2-1; tentative D call: TRBD2 (6 bases). The CDR3 extends over 16 amino acids. The ends were cut back, 2 bases at V and 2 bases at J, with 13 bases in the middle. CDR1 SGHAT and CDR2 FQNNGV come from the germline V gene. In DNA, the CDR3 is TGTGCCAGCAGCTTATCGAGTGCTAGCGCCTACAATGAGCAGTTCTTC. This gives the protein CASSLSSASAYNEQFF.

The chain couples TRBV5-5 to TRBJ2-1, with D perhaps assigned TRBD1 or TRBD2 (6 bases each). CDR3 length equals 13 residues. Germline V gives CDR1 SGHKS, CDR2 YYEKEE (reference sequence). Trimming took 4 bases from V and 5 from J, leaving 10 bases between them. CDR3 residues: CASSLGGHNEQFF. CDR3 in DNA: TGTGCCAGCAGCCTGGGGGGCCACAATGAGCAGTTCTTC.

The rearrangement uses TRBV7-6 and TRBJ1-1; 7 bases are shared with TRBD1. This CDR3 has 15 residues. Germline V lookup: CDR1 SGHVS, CDR2 FNYEAQ. Germline trimming cut 5 bases from V and 0 bases from J; bases unmatched to any gene: 6. The CDR3 protein is CASSVTGEMNTEAFF. The CDR3 bases are TGTGCCAGCAGCGTAACAGGGGAAATGAACACTGAAGCTTTCTTT.

The genes are TRBV7-2 and TRBJ2-3, with D tentatively TRBD2 (6 bases). V dropped 1 base and J dropped 2 bases, with 7 bases sitting between them. The CDR3 loop spans 14 amino acids. Germline V gives CDR1 SGHTA, CDR2 FQGNSA. CDR3 loop: CASSLGDSTDTQYF. CDR3 nucleotide sequence: TGTGCCAGCAGCTTAGGGGACTCCACAGATACGCAGTATTTT.

This sequence joins TRBV7-9 and TRBJ2-1, with unresolved D. Germline CDR1 SEHNR, CDR2 FQNEAQ (reference sequence). V shed 5 bases and J shed 9 bases, with 11 bases lying between them. This CDR3 spans 12 amino acids. CDR3 sequence (DNA): TGTGCCAGCAGCGTCCGTCTTCGTGAGCAGTTCTTC. Amino acids: CASSVRLREQFF.

The V gene is TRBV27, the J gene TRBJ1-5; no reliable D call. Germline V CDR1 and CDR2: MNHEY, SMNVEV (reference sequence). Deletions cut 4 bases from V and 0 bases from J, with 7 bases between. This CDR3 has 14 residues. For the CDR3, the DNA is TGTGCCAGCAGTTACGCGGGTAGCAATCAGCCCCAGCATTTT. This sequence encodes CASSYAGSNQPQHF.

This clone was detected once. The gene calls are TRBV5-4 and TRBJ2-3; D not certain. The V gene lost 0 bases and the J gene lost 2 bases, with 7 bases spanning the gap. CDR1 is SGHNT, CDR2 YYREEE, per germline (reference sequence). The CDR3 is 14 residues long. In DNA form, the CDR3 reads TGTGCCAGCAGCTTGGCTACATCCACAGATACGCAGTATTTT. Its translation: CASSLATSTDTQYF.

The rearrangement links TRBV12-3 or TRBV12-4 to TRBJ1-1; a weak D match, TRBD1 (5 bases). CDR3 size: 12 residues. V shed 6 bases and J shed 6 bases, with 11 bases lying between them. CDR3 protein: CASSPGTSEAFF. The CDR3 DNA sequence: TGTGCCAGCAGCCCCGGGACTTCTGAAGCTTTCTTT.

The gene calls are TRBV4-3 and TRBJ1-2; D is unclear. CDR1 LGHNA and CDR2 YSLEER come from the germline V gene. Trimming cost V 1 base and J 5 bases, with 8 bases left between them. This CDR3 comprises 13 residues. In DNA, the CDR3 is TGCGCCAGCAGCCAAGGGAGGGCATATGGCTACACCTTC. Its translation is CASSQGRAYGYTF.

This clone was seen a single time. The chain has TRBV4-1 and TRBJ1-2; D may be TRBD1 (6 bases). Germline V gives CDR1 MGHRA, CDR2 YSYEKL. Trimming pared 1 base from V and 2 bases from J, leaving 20 bases between. This CDR3 has 18 residues. The CDR3 DNA follows: TGCGCCAGCAGCCAAGCGAAACCTAACAGGGATGTAAACTATGGCTACACCTTC. Its protein product is CASSQAKPNRDVNYGYTF.

V gene TRBV28 combines with J gene TRBJ1-5, with 11 bases aligning to TRBD1. This CDR3 has 15 amino acids. V lost 3 bases, J lost 5 bases, and 3 bases stayed unmatched. Germline V gene lookup returns CDR1 MDHEN and CDR2 SYDVKM. Here the CDR3 reads CASSFRTGGYQPQHF. The CDR3 coding sequence is TGTGCCAGCAGTTTCCGGACAGGGGGCTATCAGCCCCAGCATTTT.

V usage is TRBV23-1 and J usage is TRBJ1-5; D unclear. TRBV23-1 is identified as an open reading frame with a role that is uncertain. Trimming shortened V by 7 bases and J by 1 base, and 14 bases separated the two germline ends. The CDR3 sequence is 15 residues long. CDR3 sequence reads: CASTLNDTSNQPQHF. CDR3 nucleotide sequence: TGCGCCAGCACCCTAAATGACACGAGCAATCAGCCCCAGCATTTT.